The clone carrying this T cell receptor (beta chain) was found a few times. Its matching antigen is unknown. The hyperthyroidism patients had all been newly diagnosed, and their disease duration was under 2 months. Their ages ranged from 18 to 65 years. TCR beta CDR3 region amplification was performed from RNA transcripts. HTBI primers were employed in a first-round RT-PCR of the TCR CDR3. Each CDR3 protein gets one entry after TCRdb re-called the multiplex PCR reads with MiXCR. Of some 800,000 distinct CDR3 sequences in the sample, roughly 37% are singletons; the top ten hold 7.5% to 9.5%. The data derive from a study of T cells in Graves' hyperthyroidism and ophthalmopathy. General study points: Clonotypes that were expanded in thyroid above 0.001 mostly appeared in blood too.

The specimen was blood. This clonotype was sampled from a young man with Graves' hyperthyroidism.

As DNA, the CDR3 is TGTGCCAGCAGTGAAGCGCTTCTCCAGACTGAGACCCAGTACTTC. It encodes CASSEALLQTETQYF. The chain uses TRBV7-8 and TRBJ2-5; D remains unclear. The CDR3 runs 15 residues. V was cut by 6 bases and J by 5 bases, with 19 bases left in between. Germline CDR1 reads SGHVS; CDR2 reads FQNEAQ.